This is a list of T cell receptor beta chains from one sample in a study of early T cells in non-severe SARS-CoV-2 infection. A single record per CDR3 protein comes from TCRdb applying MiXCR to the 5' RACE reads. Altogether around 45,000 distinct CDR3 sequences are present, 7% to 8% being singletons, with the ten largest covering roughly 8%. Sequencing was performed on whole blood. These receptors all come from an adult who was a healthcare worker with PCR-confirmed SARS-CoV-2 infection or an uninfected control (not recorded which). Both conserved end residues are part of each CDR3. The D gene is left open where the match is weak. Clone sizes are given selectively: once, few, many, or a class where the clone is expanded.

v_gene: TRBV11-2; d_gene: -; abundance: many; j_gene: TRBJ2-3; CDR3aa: CASSSWGAPKGDTQYF; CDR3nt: TGTGCCAGCAGCTCATGGGGGGCCCCGAAGGGAGATACGCAGTATTTT
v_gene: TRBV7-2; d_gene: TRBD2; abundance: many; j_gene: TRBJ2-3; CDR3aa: CASSFAGTRYTDTQYF; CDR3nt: TGTGCCAGCAGCTTCGCCGGGACTAGATACACAGATACGCAGTATTTT
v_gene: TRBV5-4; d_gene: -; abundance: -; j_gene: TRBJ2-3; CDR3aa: CVSSSKDGSTDTQYF; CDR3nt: TGTGTCAGCAGCTCCAAGGACGGAAGCACAGATACGCAGTATTTT
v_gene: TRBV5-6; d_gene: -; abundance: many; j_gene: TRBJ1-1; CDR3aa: CASSLFSTSFTEAFF; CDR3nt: TGTGCCAGCAGCTTGTTTTCAACCTCCTTCACTGAAGCTTTCTTT
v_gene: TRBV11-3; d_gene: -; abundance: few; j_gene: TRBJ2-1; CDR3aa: CASSSPGPGREQFF; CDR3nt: TGTGCCAGCAGCTCCCCCGGCCCAGGACGTGAGCAGTTCTTC
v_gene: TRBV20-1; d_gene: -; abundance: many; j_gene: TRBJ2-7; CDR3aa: CSASGPWGQSSYEQYF; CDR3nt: TGCAGTGCTAGCGGGCCTTGGGGCCAGAGCTCCTACGAGCAGTACTTC
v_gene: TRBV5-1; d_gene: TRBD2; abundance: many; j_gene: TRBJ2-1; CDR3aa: CASSLPNSGGAEQFF; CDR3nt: TGCGCCAGCAGCTTGCCAAATAGCGGGGGGGCTGAGCAGTTCTTC
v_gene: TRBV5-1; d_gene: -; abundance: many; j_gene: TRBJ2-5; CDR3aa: CASSFSGPETQYF; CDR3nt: TGCGCCAGCAGCTTTTCAGGGCCAGAGACCCAGTACTTC
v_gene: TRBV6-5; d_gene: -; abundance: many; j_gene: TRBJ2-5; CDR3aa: CASTLSGSEYF; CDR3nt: TGTGCCAGCACCCTATCGGGGTCAGAGTACTTC
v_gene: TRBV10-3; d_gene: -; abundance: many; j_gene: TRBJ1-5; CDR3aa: CAISPLYASQPQHF; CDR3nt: TGTGCCATCAGCCCTTTGTACGCCAGTCAGCCCCAGCATTTT
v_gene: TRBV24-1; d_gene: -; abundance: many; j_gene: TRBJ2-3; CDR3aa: CATSDSRVLHDTQYF; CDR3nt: TGTGCCACCAGTGATTCCCGGGTCCTTCACGATACGCAGTATTTT
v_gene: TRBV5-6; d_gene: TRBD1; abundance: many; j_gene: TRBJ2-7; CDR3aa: CASSRRDRYYEQYF; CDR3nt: TGTGCCAGCAGCAGACGGGACAGATACTACGAGCAGTACTTC
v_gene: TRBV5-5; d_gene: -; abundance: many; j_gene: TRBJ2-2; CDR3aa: CASSLDSWASGELFF; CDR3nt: TGTGCCAGCAGCTTGGACAGTTGGGCGTCCGGGGAGCTGTTTTTT
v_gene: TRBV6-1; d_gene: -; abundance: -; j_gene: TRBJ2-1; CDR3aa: CASSPWESAEQFF; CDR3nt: TGTGCCAGCAGTCCTTGGGAGAGCGCTGAGCAGTTCTTC
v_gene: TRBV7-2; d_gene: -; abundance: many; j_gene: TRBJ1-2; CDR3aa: CASSLANIRYGYTF; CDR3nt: TGTGCCAGCAGCTTAGCGAACATACGCTATGGCTACACCTTC
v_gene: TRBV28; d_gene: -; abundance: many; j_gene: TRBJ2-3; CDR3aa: CASSPGVDTQYF; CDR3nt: TGTGCCAGCAGTCCCGGGGTCGATACGCAGTATTTT
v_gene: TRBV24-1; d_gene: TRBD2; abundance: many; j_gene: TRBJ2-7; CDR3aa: CATSSTSGGAYEQYF; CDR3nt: TGTGCCACCAGTTCGACTAGCGGGGGTGCCTACGAGCAGTACTTC
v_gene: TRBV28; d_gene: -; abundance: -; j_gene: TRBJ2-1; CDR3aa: CASNTPQGGSYNEQFF; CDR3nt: TGTGCCAGCAATACTCCGCAGGGGGGATCCTACAATGAGCAGTTCTTC
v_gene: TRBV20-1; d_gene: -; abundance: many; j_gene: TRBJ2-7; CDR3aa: CSAGLYEQYF; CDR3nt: TGCAGTGCTGGGCTCTACGAGCAGTACTTC
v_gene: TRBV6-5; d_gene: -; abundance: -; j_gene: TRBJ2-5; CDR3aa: CASRDYQETQYF; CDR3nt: TGTGCCAGCAGGGATTACCAAGAGACCCAGTACTTC